One T cell receptor (beta chain) is described in this entry. Its antigen remains unidentified. A junction end diverges from the germline sequence, so it may reflect a read error. This record comes from a study of post-analysis software for immune sequencing data. Study in general: Recorded subtypes: relapsing-remitting, secondary progressive, progressive-relapsing; some patients unannotated. Study-wide results and caveats: Comparison with controls showed significantly lower normalized Chao1 diversity in multiple sclerosis patients. When patients were compared with controls, about 5 TRBV segments were more frequent, TRBV5-6, TRBV5-1 and TRBV20-1 among them.

The CDR3 length is 12 residues. Germline assignment: CDR1 SGHTA and CDR2 FQGTGA. cDNA libraries for TCR beta contained unique molecular identifiers. TCRdb re-called the PCR reads through MiXCR, storing one row per CDR3 protein. Of roughly 620,000 distinct CDR3 sequences listed, around 47% are singletons. The J gene is TRBJ2-5, the V gene TRBV7-3, with D maybe TRBD2 (6 bases). The receptor was derived from a girl aged 10 to 17 with multiple sclerosis. Sequencing used blood. The CDR3 here is CASSLTSKTQYF. The CDR3 DNA is TGTGCTAGCAGCTTAACTAGCAAGACCCAGTACTTC. The variable domain in full, completed from reference TRBV7-3 and TRBJ2-5, reads GAGVSQTPSNKVTEKGKYVELRCDPISGHTALYWYRQSLGQGPEFLIYFQGTGAADDSGLPNDRFFAVRPEGSVSTLKIQRTERGDSAVYLCASSLTSKTQYFGPGTRLLVL.